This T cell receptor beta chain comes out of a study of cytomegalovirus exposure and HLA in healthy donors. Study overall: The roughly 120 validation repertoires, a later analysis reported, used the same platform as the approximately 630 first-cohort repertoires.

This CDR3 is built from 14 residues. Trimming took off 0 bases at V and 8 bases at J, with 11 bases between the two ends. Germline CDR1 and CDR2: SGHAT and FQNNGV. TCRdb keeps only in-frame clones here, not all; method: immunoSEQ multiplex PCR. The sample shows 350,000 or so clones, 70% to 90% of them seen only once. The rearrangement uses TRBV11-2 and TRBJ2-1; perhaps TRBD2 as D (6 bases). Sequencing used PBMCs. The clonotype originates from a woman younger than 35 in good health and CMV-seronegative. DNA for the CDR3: TGTGCCAGCAGCTTAGACGAGGCGGGGTATGAGCAGTTCTTC. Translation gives CASSLDEAGYEQFF.